This record concerns one TCR beta chain sequence. Antigen unknown. All donors were healthy Caucasians. Germline CDR1 SQVTM, CDR2 ANQGSEA. V dropped 5 bases and J dropped 2; count of bases not matched to a gene: 10. The length of the CDR3 is 15 residues. These data come from a study of identical twins. Study-wide findings and caveats: There were fewer insertions in abundant cord blood beta clonotypes, but memory repertoires showed no such pattern. Conclusions were drawn cross-sectionally by statistical analysis, without following the same donors.

It was template switching that added a universal primer site, and there were unique molecular identifiers on the cDNA. TCRdb re-called the 5' RACE reads with MiXCR, one entry per CDR3 protein. Altogether around 370,000 distinct CDR3 sequences are present, 9% being singletons, with the ten largest covering about 8.1%. This rearrangement joins TRBV29-1 to TRBJ2-3, with TRBD2 matching over 7 bases. This TCR came from a woman between 50 and 59 years old in good health. The sequencing sample was made of naive T cells sorted from blood. This chain's CDR3 is CSVYLSSGTTDTQYF. DNA of the CDR3: TGCAGCGTTTATTTATCTAGCGGTACCACAGATACGCAGTATTTT.